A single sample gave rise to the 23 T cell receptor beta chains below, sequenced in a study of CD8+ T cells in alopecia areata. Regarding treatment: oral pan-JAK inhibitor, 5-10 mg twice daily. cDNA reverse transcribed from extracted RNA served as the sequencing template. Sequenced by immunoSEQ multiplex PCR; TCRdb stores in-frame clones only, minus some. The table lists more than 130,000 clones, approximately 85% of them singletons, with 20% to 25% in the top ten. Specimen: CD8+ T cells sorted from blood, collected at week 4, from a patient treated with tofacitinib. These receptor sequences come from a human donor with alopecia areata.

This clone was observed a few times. CDR3 sequence reads: CASSKGSGGRSYNEQFF. Written as DNA, the CDR3 is TGTGCCAGCAGCAAAGGTAGTGGAGGTCGATCCTACAATGAGCAGTTCTTC. This chain connects TRBV21-1 to TRBJ2-1; the DNA was not compared with TRBD2, the D call given in the table. TRBV21-1 counts as a pseudogene. The CDR3 extends over 17 amino acids.

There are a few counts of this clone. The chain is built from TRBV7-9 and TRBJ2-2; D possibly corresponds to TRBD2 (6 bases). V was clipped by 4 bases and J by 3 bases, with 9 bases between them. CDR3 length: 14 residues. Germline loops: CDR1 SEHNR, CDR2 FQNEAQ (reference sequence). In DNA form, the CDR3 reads TGTGCCAGCAGCTACGGGACTCACACCGGGGAGCTGTTTTTT. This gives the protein CASSYGTHTGELFF.

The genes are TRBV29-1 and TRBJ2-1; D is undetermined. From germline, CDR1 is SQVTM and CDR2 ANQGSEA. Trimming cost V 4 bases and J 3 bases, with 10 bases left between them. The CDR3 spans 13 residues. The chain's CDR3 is CSVVGENYNEQFF. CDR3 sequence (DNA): TGCAGCGTTGTTGGGGAAAACTACAATGAGCAGTTCTTC.

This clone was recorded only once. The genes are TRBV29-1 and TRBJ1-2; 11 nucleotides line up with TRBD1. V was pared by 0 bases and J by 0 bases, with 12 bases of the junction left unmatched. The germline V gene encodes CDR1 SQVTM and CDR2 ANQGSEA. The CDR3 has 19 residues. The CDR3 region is CSVEDGGTGGVGTNYGYTF. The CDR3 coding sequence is TGCAGCGTTGAAGATGGCGGGACAGGGGGTGTGGGGACTAACTATGGCTACACCTTC. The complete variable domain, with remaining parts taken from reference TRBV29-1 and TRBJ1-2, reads SAVISQKPSRDICQRGTSLTIQCQVDSQVTMMFWYRQQPGQSLTLIATANQGSEATYESGFVIDKFPISRPNLTFSTLTVSNMSPEDSSIYLCSVEDGGTGGVGTNYGYTFGSGTRLTVV.

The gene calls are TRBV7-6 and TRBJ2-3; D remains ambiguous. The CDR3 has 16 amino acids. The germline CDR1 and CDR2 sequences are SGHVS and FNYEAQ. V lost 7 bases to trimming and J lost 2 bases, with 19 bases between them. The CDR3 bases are TGTGCCAGCAACCCGGACCGCGGAGTTGCCACAGATACGCAGTATTTT. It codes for CASNPDRGVATDTQYF.

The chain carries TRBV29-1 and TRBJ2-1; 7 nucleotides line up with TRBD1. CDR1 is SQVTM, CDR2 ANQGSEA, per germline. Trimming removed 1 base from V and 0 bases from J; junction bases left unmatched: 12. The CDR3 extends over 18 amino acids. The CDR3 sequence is CSVEAITGALSSYNEQFF. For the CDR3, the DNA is TGCAGCGTTGAAGCTATAACAGGGGCTCTTAGCTCCTACAATGAGCAGTTCTTC.

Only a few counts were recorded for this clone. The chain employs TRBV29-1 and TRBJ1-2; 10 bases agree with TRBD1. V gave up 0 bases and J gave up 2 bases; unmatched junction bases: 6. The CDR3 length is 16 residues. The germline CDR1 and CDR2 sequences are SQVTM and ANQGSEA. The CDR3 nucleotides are TGCAGCGTTGAAGACAGACAGGGGGCAAGGAACTATGGCTACACCTTC. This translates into CSVEDRQGARNYGYTF. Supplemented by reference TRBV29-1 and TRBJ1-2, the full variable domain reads SAVISQKPSRDICQRGTSLTIQCQVDSQVTMMFWYRQQPGQSLTLIATANQGSEATYESGFVIDKFPISRPNLTFSTLTVSNMSPEDSSIYLCSVEDRQGARNYGYTFGSGTRLTVV.

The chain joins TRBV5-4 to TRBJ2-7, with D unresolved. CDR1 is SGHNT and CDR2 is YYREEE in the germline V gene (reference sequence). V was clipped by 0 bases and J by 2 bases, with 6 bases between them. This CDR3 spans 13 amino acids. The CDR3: CASSLGRTYEQYF. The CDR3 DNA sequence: TGTGCCAGCAGCTTGGGGCGGACCTACGAGCAGTACTTC.

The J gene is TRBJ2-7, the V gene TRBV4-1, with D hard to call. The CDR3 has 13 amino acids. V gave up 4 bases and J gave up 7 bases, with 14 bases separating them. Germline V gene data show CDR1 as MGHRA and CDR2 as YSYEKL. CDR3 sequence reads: CASSPSGVREQYF. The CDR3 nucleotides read TGCGCCAGCAGCCCAAGTGGGGTGAGGGAGCAGTACTTC.

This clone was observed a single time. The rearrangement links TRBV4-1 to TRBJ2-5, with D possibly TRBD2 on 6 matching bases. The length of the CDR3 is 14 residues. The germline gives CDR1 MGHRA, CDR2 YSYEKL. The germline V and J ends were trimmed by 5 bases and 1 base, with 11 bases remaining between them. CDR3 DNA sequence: TGCGCCAGCAGCGCCAAACTAGCCCAAGAGACCCAGTACTTC. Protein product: CASSAKLAQETQYF.

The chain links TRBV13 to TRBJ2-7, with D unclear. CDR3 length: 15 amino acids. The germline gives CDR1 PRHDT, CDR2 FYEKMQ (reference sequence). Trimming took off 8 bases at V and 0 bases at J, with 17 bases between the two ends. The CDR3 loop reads CASCTASESSYEQYF. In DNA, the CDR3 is TGTGCCAGCTGCACAGCCTCGGAGAGCTCCTACGAGCAGTACTTC. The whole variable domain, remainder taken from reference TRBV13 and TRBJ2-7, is AAGVIQSPRHLIKEKRETATLKCYPIPRHDTVYWYQQGPGQDPQFLISFYEKMQSDKGSIPDRFSAQQFSDYHSELNMSSLELGDSALYFCASCTASESSYEQYFGPGTRLTVT.

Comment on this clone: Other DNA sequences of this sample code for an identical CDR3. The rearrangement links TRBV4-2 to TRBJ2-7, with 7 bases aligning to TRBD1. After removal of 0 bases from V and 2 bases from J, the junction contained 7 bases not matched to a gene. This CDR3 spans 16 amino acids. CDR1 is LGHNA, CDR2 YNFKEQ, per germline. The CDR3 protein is CASSQEGQGTAYEQYF. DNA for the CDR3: TGTGCCAGCAGCCAAGAAGGGCAGGGGACAGCCTACGAGCAGTACTTC.

The CDR3 nucleotides are TGTGCCAGCAGCTTAGCGCGACAGTACGAGCAGTACTTC. Amino acid sequence: CASSLARQYEQYF. This chain links TRBV7-6 with TRBJ2-7, with TRBD1 as a possible D gene (5 bases). The CDR3 is made up of 13 amino acids. From germline, CDR1 is SGHVS and CDR2 FNYEAQ. Trimming removed 0 bases from V and 4 bases from J, with 7 bases in between.

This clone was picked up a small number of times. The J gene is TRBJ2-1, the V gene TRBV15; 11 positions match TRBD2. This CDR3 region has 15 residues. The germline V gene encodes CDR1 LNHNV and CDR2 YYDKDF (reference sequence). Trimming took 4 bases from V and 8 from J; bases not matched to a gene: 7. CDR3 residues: CATSNRLAGRYEQFF. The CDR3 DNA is TGTGCCACCAGCAATCGACTAGCGGGGCGATATGAGCAGTTCTTC.

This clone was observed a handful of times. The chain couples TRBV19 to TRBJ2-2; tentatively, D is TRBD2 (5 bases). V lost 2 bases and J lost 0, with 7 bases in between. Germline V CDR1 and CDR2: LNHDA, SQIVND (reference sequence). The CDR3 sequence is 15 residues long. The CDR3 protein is CASSIRGANTGELFF. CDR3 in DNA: TGTGCCAGTAGTATACGGGGAGCGAACACCGGGGAGCTGTTTTTT.

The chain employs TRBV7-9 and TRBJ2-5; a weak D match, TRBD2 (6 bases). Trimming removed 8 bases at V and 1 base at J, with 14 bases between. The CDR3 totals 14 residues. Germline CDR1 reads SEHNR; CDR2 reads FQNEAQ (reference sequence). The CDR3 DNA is TGTGCCAGCGCTACCTCCGGGGGCCAAGAGACCCAGTACTTC. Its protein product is CASATSGGQETQYF.

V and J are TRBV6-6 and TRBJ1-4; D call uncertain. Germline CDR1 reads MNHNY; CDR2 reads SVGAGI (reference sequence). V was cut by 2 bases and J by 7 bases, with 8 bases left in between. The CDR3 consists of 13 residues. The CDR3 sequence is CASSYGPSEKLFF. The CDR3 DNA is TGTGCCAGCAGTTACGGCCCGAGTGAAAAACTGTTTTTT.

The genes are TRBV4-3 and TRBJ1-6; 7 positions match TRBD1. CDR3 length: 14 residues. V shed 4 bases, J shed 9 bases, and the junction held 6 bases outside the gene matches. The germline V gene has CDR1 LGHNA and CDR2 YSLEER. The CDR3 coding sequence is TGCGCCAGCAGCCCGCGGACAGGACTTTCACCCCTCCACTTT. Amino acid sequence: CASSPRTGLSPLHF.

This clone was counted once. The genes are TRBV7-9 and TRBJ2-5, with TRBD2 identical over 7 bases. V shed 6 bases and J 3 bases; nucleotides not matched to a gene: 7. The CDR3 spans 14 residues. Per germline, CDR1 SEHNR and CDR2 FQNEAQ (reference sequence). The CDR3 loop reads CASRSSGTKETQYF. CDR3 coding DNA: TGTGCCAGCAGATCCTCCGGGACTAAAGAGACCCAGTACTTC.

CDR3 in amino acids: CSGTTGVGEQFF. Written as DNA, the CDR3 is TGCAGCGGTACGACAGGGGTGGGTGAGCAGTTCTTC. The chain has TRBV29-1 and TRBJ2-1; 8 bases line up with TRBD1. Trimming at V came to 7 bases and at J to 9 bases, leaving 8 bases not matched to a gene. The CDR3 runs 12 residues. Germline assignment: CDR1 SQVTM and CDR2 ANQGSEA.

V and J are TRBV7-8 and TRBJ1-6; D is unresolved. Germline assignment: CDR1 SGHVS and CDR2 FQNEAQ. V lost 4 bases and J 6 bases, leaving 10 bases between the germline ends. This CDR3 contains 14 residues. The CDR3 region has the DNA TGTGCCAGCAGCTCCGGACCGACTAATTCACCCCTCCACTTT. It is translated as CASSSGPTNSPLHF.

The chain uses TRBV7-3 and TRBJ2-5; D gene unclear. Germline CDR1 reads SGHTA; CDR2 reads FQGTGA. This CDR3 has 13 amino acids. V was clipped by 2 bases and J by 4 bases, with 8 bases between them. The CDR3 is CASSLWERETQYF. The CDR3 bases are TGTGCCAGCAGCTTATGGGAACGAGAGACCCAGTACTTC.

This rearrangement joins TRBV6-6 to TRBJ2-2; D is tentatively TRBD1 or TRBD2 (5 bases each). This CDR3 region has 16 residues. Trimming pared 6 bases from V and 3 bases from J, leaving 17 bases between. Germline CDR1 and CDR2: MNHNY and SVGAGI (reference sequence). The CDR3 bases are TGTGCCAGCAGGGCCCCGGGACCAACTTACACCGGGGAGCTGTTTTTT. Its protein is CASRAPGPTYTGELFF.